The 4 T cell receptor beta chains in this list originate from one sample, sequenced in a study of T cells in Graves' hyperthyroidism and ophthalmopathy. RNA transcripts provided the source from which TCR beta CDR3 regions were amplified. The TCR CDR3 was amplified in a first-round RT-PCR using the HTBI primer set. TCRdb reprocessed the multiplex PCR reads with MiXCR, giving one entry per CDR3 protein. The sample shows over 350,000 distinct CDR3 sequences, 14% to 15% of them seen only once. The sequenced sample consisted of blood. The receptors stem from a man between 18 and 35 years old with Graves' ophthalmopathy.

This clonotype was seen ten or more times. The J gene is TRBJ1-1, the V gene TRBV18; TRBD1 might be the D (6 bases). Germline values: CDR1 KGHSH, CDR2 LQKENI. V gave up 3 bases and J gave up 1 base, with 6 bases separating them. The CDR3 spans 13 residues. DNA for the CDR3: TGTGCCAGCTCACCGGGACAGAACACTGAAGCTTTCTTT. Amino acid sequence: CASSPGQNTEAFF.

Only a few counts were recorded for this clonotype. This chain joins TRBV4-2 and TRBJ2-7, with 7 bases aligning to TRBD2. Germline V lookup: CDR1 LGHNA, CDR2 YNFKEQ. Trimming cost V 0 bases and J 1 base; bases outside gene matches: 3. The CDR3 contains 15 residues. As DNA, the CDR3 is TGTGCCAGCAGCCAAGAAGTGGGGGGGTCCTACGAGCAGTACTTC. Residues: CASSQEVGGSYEQYF.

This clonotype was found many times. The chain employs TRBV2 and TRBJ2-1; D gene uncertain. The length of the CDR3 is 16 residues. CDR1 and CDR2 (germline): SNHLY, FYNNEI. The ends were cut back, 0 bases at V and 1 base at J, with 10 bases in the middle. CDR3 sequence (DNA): TGTGCCAGCAGTGAAGCAAGGACGCCGTCCTACAATGAGCAGTTCTTC. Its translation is CASSEARTPSYNEQFF.

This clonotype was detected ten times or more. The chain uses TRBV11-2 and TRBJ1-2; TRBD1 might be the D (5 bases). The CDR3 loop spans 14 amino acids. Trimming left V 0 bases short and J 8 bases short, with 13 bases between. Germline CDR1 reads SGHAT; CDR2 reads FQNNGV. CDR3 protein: CASSLDAGSEGYTF. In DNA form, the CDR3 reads TGTGCCAGCAGCTTAGATGCAGGGTCGGAGGGCTACACCTTC.